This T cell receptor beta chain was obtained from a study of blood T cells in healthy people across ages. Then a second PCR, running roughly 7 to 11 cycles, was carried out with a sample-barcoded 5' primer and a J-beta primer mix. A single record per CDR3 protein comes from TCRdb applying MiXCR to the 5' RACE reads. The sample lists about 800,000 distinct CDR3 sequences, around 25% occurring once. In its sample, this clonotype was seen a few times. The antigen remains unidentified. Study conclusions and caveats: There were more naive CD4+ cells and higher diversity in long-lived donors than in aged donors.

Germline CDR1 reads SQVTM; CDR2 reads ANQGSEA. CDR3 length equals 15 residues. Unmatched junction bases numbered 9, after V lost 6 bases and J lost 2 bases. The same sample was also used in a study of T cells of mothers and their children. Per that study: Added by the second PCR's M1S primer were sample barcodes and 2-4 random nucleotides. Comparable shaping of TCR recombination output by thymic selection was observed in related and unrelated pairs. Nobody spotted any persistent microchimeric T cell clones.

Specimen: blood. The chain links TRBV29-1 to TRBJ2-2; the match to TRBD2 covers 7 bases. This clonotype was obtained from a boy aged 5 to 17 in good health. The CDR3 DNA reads TGCAGCGTGATCCCGGGACTACGAAACACCGGGGAGCTGTTTTTT. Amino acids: CSVIPGLRNTGELFF.